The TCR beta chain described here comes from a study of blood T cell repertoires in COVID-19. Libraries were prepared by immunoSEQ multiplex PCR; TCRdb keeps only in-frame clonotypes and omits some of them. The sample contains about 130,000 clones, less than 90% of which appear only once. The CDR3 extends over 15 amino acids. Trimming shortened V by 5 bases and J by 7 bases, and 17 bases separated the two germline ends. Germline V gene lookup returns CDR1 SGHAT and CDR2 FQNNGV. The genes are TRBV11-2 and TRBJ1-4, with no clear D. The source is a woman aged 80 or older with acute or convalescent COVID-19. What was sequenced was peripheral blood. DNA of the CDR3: TGTGCCAGCAGCCGGTGGTCAGGTGGAGGTGAAAAACTGTTTTTT. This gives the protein CASSRWSGGGEKLFF. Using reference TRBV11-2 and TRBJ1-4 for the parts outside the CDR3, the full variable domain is EAGVAQSPRYKIIEKRQSVAFWCNPISGHATLYWYQQILGQGPKLLIQFQNNGVVDDSQLPKDRFSAERLKGVDSTLKIQPAKLEDSAVYLCASSRWSGGGEKLFFGSGTQLSVL.